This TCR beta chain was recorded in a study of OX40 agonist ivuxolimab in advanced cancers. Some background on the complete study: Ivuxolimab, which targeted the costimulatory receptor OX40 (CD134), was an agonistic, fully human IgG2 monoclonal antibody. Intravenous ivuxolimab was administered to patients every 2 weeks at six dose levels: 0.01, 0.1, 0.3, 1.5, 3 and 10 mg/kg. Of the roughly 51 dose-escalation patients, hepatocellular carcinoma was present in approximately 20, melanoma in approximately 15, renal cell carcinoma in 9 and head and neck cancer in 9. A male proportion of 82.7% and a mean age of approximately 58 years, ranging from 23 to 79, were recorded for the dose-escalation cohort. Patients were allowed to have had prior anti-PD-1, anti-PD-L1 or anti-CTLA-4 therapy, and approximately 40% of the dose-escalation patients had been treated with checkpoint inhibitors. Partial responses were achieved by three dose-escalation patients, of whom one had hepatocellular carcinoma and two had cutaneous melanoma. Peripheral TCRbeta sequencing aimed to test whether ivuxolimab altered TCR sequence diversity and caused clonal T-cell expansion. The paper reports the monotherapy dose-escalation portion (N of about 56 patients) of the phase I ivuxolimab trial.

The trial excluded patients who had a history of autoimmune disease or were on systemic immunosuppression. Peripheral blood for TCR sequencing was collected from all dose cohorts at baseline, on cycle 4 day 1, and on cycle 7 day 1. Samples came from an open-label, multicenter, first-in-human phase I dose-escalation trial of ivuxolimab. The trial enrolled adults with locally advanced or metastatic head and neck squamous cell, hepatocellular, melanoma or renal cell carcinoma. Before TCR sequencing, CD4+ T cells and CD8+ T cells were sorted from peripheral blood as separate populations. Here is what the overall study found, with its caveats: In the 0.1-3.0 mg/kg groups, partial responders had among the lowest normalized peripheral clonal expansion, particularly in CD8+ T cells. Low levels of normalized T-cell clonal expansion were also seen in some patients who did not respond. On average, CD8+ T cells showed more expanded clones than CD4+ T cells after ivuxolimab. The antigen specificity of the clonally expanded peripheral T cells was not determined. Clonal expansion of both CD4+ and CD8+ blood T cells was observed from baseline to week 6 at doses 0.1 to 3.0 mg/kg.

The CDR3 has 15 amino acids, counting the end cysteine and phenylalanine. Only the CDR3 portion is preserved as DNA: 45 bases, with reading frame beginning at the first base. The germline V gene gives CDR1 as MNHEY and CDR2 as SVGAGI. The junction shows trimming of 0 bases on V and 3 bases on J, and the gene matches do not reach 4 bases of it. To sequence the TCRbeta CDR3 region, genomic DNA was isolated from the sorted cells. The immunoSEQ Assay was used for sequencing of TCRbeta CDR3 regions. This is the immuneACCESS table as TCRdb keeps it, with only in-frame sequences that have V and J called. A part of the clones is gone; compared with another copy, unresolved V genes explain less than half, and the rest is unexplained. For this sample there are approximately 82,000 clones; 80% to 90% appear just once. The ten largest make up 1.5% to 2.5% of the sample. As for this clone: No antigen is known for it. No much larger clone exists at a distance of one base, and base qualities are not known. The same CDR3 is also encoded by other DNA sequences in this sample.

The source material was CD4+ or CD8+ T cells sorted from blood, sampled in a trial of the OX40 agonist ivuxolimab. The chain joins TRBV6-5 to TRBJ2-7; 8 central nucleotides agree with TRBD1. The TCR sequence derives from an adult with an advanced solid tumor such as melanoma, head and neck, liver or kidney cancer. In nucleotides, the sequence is TGTGCCAGCAGTTACTCAGGCAGGGGGCTCTACGAGCAGTACTTC. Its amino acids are CASSYSGRGLYEQYF.